This is a list of T cell receptor beta chains from one sample in a study of T cell responses to AZD1222 COVID-19 vaccine. Produced via immunoSEQ multiplex PCR; TCRdb's table is partial and in-frame only. This sample has roughly 130,000 clones, with roughly 90% found just once. The input for sequencing was peripheral blood, taken on day 0 of AZD1222 vaccination. The origin of the receptors is an adult in good health. Both conserved end residues are part of each CDR3. D genes are given only for firm matches. Not every row has a clone size; where given, it reads once, few, many or a size class.

J gene	V gene	D gene	clone size	CDR3 DNA	CDR3 protein
TRBJ1-1	TRBV4-1	NA	NA	TGCGCCAGCAGCCAAGACCCCCGGGGGGCAGACACTGAAGCTTTCTTT	CASSQDPRGADTEAFF
TRBJ2-5	TRBV6-6	TRBD2	NA	TGTGCCAGCAGTACGCTAGCGGGGGAGACCCAGTACTTC	CASSTLAGETQYF
TRBJ2-5	TRBV5-1	NA	NA	TGCGCCAGCAGCCCGGGGTGGGAAGAGACCCAGTACTTC	CASSPGWEETQYF
TRBJ1-6	TRBV19	TRBD1	NA	TGTGCCAGTAGTCCCGGACAGGGGGTAACACCCCTCCACTTT	CASSPGQGVTPLHF
TRBJ2-1	TRBV7-9	NA	NA	TGTGCCAGCAGCCGGGGGGCCCTGACGTACAATGAGCAGTTCTTC	CASSRGALTYNEQFF
TRBJ2-1	TRBV3-1/TRBV3-2	NA	NA	TGTGCCAGCAGCCGCGGACTAACTTACAATGAGCAGTTCTTC	CASSRGLTYNEQFF
TRBJ2-2	TRBV7-2	NA	NA	TGTGCCAGCAGCTCATCCGGGACGGGTAACACCGGGGAGCTGTTTTTT	CASSSSGTGNTGELFF
TRBJ2-3	TRBV7-9	NA	NA	TGTGCCAGCAGTCCCGCCCAAGGGAGTTCTAGCACAGATACGCAGTATTTT	CASSPAQGSSSTDTQYF
TRBJ1-1	TRBV6-5	NA	NA	TGTGCCAGCAGCGCTAGACACCTACCGAGGGCTTTCTTT	CASSARHLPRAFF
TRBJ2-2	TRBV21-1	NA	NA	TGTGCCAGCGGAGCAACTACAGGAGGAAGCCTATGTGCCGGGGAGCTGTTTTTT	CASGATTGGSLCAGELFF
TRBJ1-1	TRBV3-1/TRBV3-2	NA	NA	TGTGCCAGCAGCCGCCTGGGTAACACTGAAGCTTTCTTT	CASSRLGNTEAFF
TRBJ2-4	TRBV7-8	TRBD1	NA	TGTGCCAGCAGCCCACAGGGGGCGCGGGAAAACATTCAGTACTTC	CASSPQGARENIQYF
TRBJ1-6	TRBV6-2/TRBV6-3	TRBD1	NA	TGTGCCAGCAGTTACCCGGACAGGGCTTCACCCCTCCACTTT	CASSYPDRASPLHF
TRBJ1-6	TRBV30	TRBD1	NA	TGTGCCTGGAGTCGGGACAGGGGCAATTCACCCCTCCACTTT	CAWSRDRGNSPLHF
TRBJ2-1	TRBV7-8	NA	NA	TGTGCCAGCATCAGGGGGCGGGAGACCTACAATGAGCAGTTCTTC	CASIRGRETYNEQFF
TRBJ2-7	TRBV27	TRBD2	NA	TGTGCCAGCAGTCTCTATGCGGGAGGTCATAGAGACGAGCAGTACTTC	CASSLYAGGHRDEQYF
TRBJ1-2	TRBV2	NA	NA	TGTGCCAGCAGTGAATCGTCGTTTAACTATGGCTACACCTTC	CASSESSFNYGYTF
TRBJ2-5	TRBV27	TRBD2	NA	TGTGCCAGCAGTACCCTACTCGGGGGGGAGACCCAGTACTTC	CASSTLLGGETQYF
TRBJ2-7	TRBV6-2/TRBV6-3	NA	NA	TGTGCCAGCAGTGTCTCCTACGAGCAGTACTTC	CASSVSYEQYF
TRBJ1-4	TRBV2	NA	NA	TGTGCCAGCAGAGCACGATTTGCAACTAATGAAAAACTGTTTTTT	CASRARFATNEKLFF
TRBJ2-1	TRBV27	NA	NA	TGTGCCAGCAGTTTATGGGGAAGGCACAATGAGCAGTTCTTC	CASSLWGRHNEQFF
TRBJ1-1	TRBV7-2	NA	NA	TGTGCCAGCACCTCGGACAGTCGAGCTTTCTTT	CASTSDSRAFF
TRBJ1-2	TRBV4-3	NA	once	TGCGCCAGCAGCCAAGCCCTGGGGCCCTATGGCTACACCTTC	CASSQALGPYGYTF
TRBJ2-2	TRBV28	NA	few	TGTGCCAGCAGTTTAGGAGGGACGATGGGGTCGAGGGACACCGGGGAGCTGTTTTTT	CASSLGGTMGSRDTGELFF
TRBJ1-5	TRBV30	NA	NA	TGTGCCTGGAGTGTATCCGGGGATCAGCCCCAGCATTTT	CAWSVSGDQPQHF
TRBJ2-2	TRBV5-1	TRBD2	once	TGCGCCAGCAGTCCCCGGAGTTTTTCGTTAGCGGGGAACACCGGGGAGCTGTTTTTT	CASSPRSFSLAGNTGELFF
TRBJ1-1	TRBV19	NA	NA	TGTGCCAGTAGTATAGATGGCAGGGTCACTGAAGCTTTCTTT	CASSIDGRVTEAFF
TRBJ1-2	TRBV18	NA	medium-sized	TGTGCCAGCTCACCAGGGCTGGGCTTCTATGGCTACACCTTC	CASSPGLGFYGYTF
TRBJ2-6	TRBV7-3	TRBD1	NA	TGTGCCAGCAGCCTAACAGGGGGCGCGCTCTCTGGGGCCAACGTCCTGACTTTC	CASSLTGGALSGANVLTF
TRBJ2-2	TRBV21-1	NA	NA	TGTGCCAGCAGCAAAGCGAAGGCAGGGGTTACCGGGGAGCTGTTTTTT	CASSKAKAGVTGELFF
TRBJ1-1	TRBV30	NA	NA	TGTGCCTGGGGGTCCCTCTCGGGTGTAGCTTTCTTT	CAWGSLSGVAFF
TRBJ1-1	TRBV12-3/TRBV12-4	NA	NA	TGTGCCAGCAGTCCCCGGGTCGGCACTGAAGCTTTCTTT	CASSPRVGTEAFF
TRBJ1-1	TRBV5-1	NA	once	TGCGCCAGCAGTTCCCCAGGGGTCACTGAAGCTTTCTTT	CASSSPGVTEAFF
TRBJ2-1	TRBV6-2/TRBV6-3	TRBD2	NA	TGTGCCAGCAGTCTCCTACTAGCGGTTCTCTACAATGAGCAGTTCTTC	CASSLLLAVLYNEQFF
TRBJ1-2	TRBV24-1	NA	NA	TGTGCCACCAGTGACAAAGGGGCGATGGGAGGCTACACCTTC	CATSDKGAMGGYTF
TRBJ1-2	TRBV7-8	TRBD1	NA	TGTGCCAGCAGCACGGGAACGACAGGGGGCTACACCTTC	CASSTGTTGGYTF
TRBJ2-5	TRBV20-1	TRBD2	NA	TGCAGTGCTAGTACAGTGACTAGCGGGAGGGACGTCCCCAGGGGGGCCCAGTACTTC	CSASTVTSGRDVPRGAQYF
TRBJ2-7	TRBV4-1	TRBD2	NA	TGCGCCAGCAGCCAAGTACTAGCGGGTGGCTACGAGCAGTACTTC	CASSQVLAGGYEQYF
TRBJ2-1	TRBV4-1	TRBD2	NA	TGCGCCAGCAGCCAAGAGGCGGGAGGGTTCAATGAGCAGTTCTTC	CASSQEAGGFNEQFF
TRBJ2-2	TRBV4-2	NA	NA	TGTGCCAGCAGCCGACGCGGGACAGTCCGTATTGGCGGGGAGCTGTTTTTT	CASSRRGTVRIGGELFF
TRBJ2-7	TRBV27	NA	NA	TGTGCCAGCCAGGGAGGCTACGAGCAGTACTTC	CASQGGYEQYF
TRBJ1-1	TRBV29-1	NA	NA	TGCAGCGTTTCCGGACGAATGAACACTGAAGCTTTCTTT	CSVSGRMNTEAFF
TRBJ1-5	TRBV19	TRBD1	NA	TGTGCCAGTAGATCCCCACAGGGGGCAGGACAGCCCCAGCATTTT	CASRSPQGAGQPQHF
TRBJ2-1	TRBV7-8	NA	NA	TGTGCCAGCAGCCCCGGTCGGGTGGCGGAAGGGAGTGAGCAGTTCTTC	CASSPGRVAEGSEQFF